This record concerns one TCR beta chain sequence. Many counts were recorded for this clonotype. Its antigen remains unidentified. One base away there is no much larger clone; base qualities are not given. The data belong to a study of T cell repertoires in cytomegalovirus infection (dated 2019 in TCRdb). The study in broad terms: Donor HLA type was relevant to the analysis, because carriage of CMV infection together with the matching HLA type was indicated by public TCR beta signatures. Beyond this particular receptor, the publication reports: The ex vivo response was dominated by HLA-C-restricted CMV-specific TCR beta clonotypes, which also provided the single most frequent clonotype in two of eight donors. In both this cohort and an independent roughly 360-donor cohort, the cumulative frequency of public TCR beta family members distinguished carriers of CMV infection plus the relevant HLA type.

CDR3 length: 13 amino acids, cysteine to phenylalanine. Of the read, only the CDR3 DNA is kept; its 39 bases are in frame from base 1. After removal of 9 bases from V and 2 bases from J, the junction retains 3 bases not matched to a gene. The germline V gene encodes CDR1 MNHNS and CDR2 SASEGT. For sequencing, an Illumina HiSeq 1500 was employed. TCRdb cleaned the public reads at Q25 with fastp, built clones with MiXCR and kept in-frame beta chains. Duplicate CDR3 protein sequences are folded into a single record with the most common DNA and genes. This sample lists around 280,000 distinct CDR3 sequences; 9.6% were detected once. Around 2.6% of the sample lies in the top ten.

This sequence uses TRBV6-1 and TRBJ2-3; a stretch of 9 junction bases matches TRBD2. The origin of this receptor is a human donor in good health (CMV status not recorded). Some clones in this sample may be carry-over from other donors' samples. Source material: PBMCs. The sequenced DNA: TGTGCCAGAAGCGGGGGGCCCACAGATACGCAGTATTTT. Translated, it gives CARSGGPTDTQYF.